These 5 T cell receptor beta chains were sequenced from one sample in a study of blood T cells in healthy people across ages. Using a J-beta primer mix together with a sample-barcoded 5' primer, a second PCR was run for roughly 6 to 12 cycles. TCRdb called the 5' RACE reads again in MiXCR, with one record for every CDR3 protein. The sample has some 1.5 million distinct CDR3 sequences; about 30% are singletons. The material sequenced was blood. Receptors originate from a woman in her 30s in good health.

CDR3 sequence reads: CASSPVGLAGGDEQFF. DNA of the CDR3: TGTGCCAGCTCACCGGTGGGACTAGCGGGGGGAGATGAGCAGTTCTTC. This chain links TRBV18 with TRBJ2-1; 15 nucleotides match TRBD2. V trimming: 3 bases; J trimming: 8 bases; junction bases outside the gene matches: 5. CDR3 size: 16 residues. The germline V gene encodes CDR1 KGHSH and CDR2 LQKENI.

This clonotype was counted between two and nine times. The rearrangement links TRBV10-3 to TRBJ1-5, with D possibly being TRBD1 (6 bases). Germline values: CDR1 ENHRY, CDR2 SYGVKD. The CDR3 is made up of 12 amino acids. With 10 bases removed from V and 3 bases from J, the gap between germline ends came to 10 bases. CDR3 protein: CATQGINQPQHF. The CDR3 bases are TGTGCCACACAGGGAATCAATCAGCCCCAGCATTTT.

This clonotype was seen a handful of times. The gene calls are TRBV5-1 and TRBJ2-7; D unresolved. The CDR3 totals 12 residues. Germline V gene data show CDR1 as SGHRS and CDR2 as YFSETQ. The V end lost 4 bases, the J end lost 7 bases, and 12 bases lay between the germline ends. In DNA form, the CDR3 reads TGCGCCAGCAGCCCAAAGTTGGGTGAGCAGTACTTC. Translation gives CASSPKLGEQYF.

V and J are TRBV6-5 and TRBJ1-6; D call uncertain. Germline V lookup: CDR1 MNHEY, CDR2 SVGAGI. The length of the CDR3 is 17 residues. Between the trimmed V and J ends, which lost 4 bases and 4 bases, there was a span of 17 bases. CDR3 in amino acids: CASSSFLGEGYNSPLHF. The CDR3 nucleotides are TGTGCCAGCAGTTCTTTTCTTGGGGAGGGTTATAATTCACCCCTCCACTTT.

V usage is TRBV24-1 and J usage is TRBJ2-1; 7 positions match TRBD2. The CDR3 loop spans 13 amino acids. The trim removed 7 bases at V and 5 bases at J, leaving 4 bases unmatched. Germline V gene data show CDR1 as KGHDR and CDR2 as SFDVKD. The CDR3 loop is CATSGRSHNEQFF. CDR3 bases: TGTGCCACCAGCGGGAGGTCCCACAATGAGCAGTTCTTC.